What follows describes a single TCR beta chain. Its antigen is not known. CDR3 length: 16 residues. The germline gives CDR1 SNHLY, CDR2 FYNNEI. Trimming shortened V by 4 bases and J by 0 bases, and 13 bases separated the two germline ends. Sequencing was performed with immunoSEQ multiplex PCR; in TCRdb, only in-frame clones are kept and a portion is missing. The top ten clones hold over 2.5% of a sample with roughly 92,000 clones, roughly 92% of them seen once. These data come from a study of PD-1 blockade in classical Hodgkin lymphoma. Brentuximab vedotin exposure varied, and every patient relapsed after autologous stem cell transplantation. Study-level results: The baseline diversity of complete responders showed similarity to that of newly diagnosed patients. Later analyses included only patients treated at least 1 year post-ASCT. Nothing has yet pinned down what causes the repertoire differences, possibly disease activity or prior therapy.

The sequencing used peripheral blood mononuclear cells (PBMCs), collected at baseline. The sequence was collected from a human donor with classical Hodgkin lymphoma. The chain carries TRBV2 and TRBJ2-1; D not resolved. CDR3 region: CASSVSPQSSYNEQFF. The CDR3 DNA reads TGTGCCAGCAGTGTTTCTCCACAGAGCTCCTACAATGAGCAGTTCTTC.